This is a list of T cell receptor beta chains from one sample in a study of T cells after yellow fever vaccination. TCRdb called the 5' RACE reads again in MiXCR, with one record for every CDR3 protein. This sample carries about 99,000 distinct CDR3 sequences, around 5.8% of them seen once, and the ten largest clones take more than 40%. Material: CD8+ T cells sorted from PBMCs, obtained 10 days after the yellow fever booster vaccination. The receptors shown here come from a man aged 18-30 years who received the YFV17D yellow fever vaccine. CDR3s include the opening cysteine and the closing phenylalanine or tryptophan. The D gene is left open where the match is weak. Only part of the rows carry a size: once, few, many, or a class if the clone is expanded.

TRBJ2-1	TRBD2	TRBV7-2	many	CASSLIPSGGANEQFF	TGTGCCAGCAGCTTAATTCCTAGCGGGGGGGCTAATGAGCAGTTCTTC
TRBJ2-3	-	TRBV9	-	CASSVADWRGSFGTDTQYF	TGTGCCAGCAGCGTAGCGGATTGGCGCGGGTCTTTTGGAACAGATACGCAGTATTTT
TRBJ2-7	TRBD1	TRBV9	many	CASSRGGQGTYEQYF	TGTGCCAGCAGCCGGGGAGGACAGGGGACCTACGAGCAGTACTTC
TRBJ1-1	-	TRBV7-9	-	CASGRRNTEAFF	TGTGCCAGCGGCCGGAGAAACACTGAAGCTTTCTTT
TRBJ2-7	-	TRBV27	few	CASSPLPVSEQYF	TGTGCCAGCAGCCCCCTCCCAGTATCAGAGCAGTACTTC
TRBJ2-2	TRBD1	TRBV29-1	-	CSGTGGTGELFF	TGCAGCGGGACAGGGGGCACCGGGGAGCTGTTTTTT
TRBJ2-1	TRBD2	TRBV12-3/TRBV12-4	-	CASSGAGTSGGLTGNEQFF	TGTGCCAGCAGTGGGGCCGGGACTAGCGGGGGGCTGACGGGTAATGAGCAGTTCTTC
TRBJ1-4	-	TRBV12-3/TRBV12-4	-	CASSSGTIKLFF	TGTGCCAGCAGTTCCGGGACCATAAAACTGTTTTTT
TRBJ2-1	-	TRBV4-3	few	CASSHRLGFGNEQFF	TGCGCCAGCAGCCACCGACTGGGGTTCGGCAATGAGCAGTTCTTC
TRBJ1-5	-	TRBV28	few	CASSYLRAVNQPQHF	TGTGCCAGCAGTTACCTGAGGGCAGTCAATCAGCCCCAGCATTTT
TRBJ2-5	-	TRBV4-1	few	CASSQDGGAGETQYF	TGCGCCAGCAGCCAAGATGGGGGGGCTGGGGAGACCCAGTACTTC
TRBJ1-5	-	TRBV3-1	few	CASSQDPLLTGALNQPQHF	TGTGCCAGCAGCCAAGATCCCCTTTTGACAGGAGCCCTTAATCAGCCCCAGCATTTT
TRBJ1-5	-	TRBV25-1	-	CASSGGTNQPQHF	TGTGCCAGCAGTGGGGGGACCAATCAGCCCCAGCATTTT
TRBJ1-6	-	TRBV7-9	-	CASSLGSSYNSPLHF	TGTGCCAGCAGCTTGGGGAGCTCCTATAATTCACCCCTCCACTTT
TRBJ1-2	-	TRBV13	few	CASSDSLRSMNYGYTF	TGTGCCAGCAGCGACAGCCTGAGATCAATGAACTATGGCTACACCTTC
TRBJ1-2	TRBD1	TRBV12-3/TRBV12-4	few	CASSLAGTGGGYGYTF	TGTGCCAGCAGTTTAGCCGGGACAGGGGGCGGCTATGGCTACACCTTC
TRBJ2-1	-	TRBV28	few	CASSLQTNNEQFF	TGTGCCAGCAGTTTACAGACCAACAATGAGCAGTTCTTC
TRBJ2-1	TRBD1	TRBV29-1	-	CSAGQGPYNEQFF	TGCAGCGCCGGACAGGGCCCCTACAATGAGCAGTTCTTC
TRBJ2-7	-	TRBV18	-	CASSPMPDSAYEQYF	TGTGCCAGCTCACCAATGCCGGACAGCGCCTACGAGCAGTACTTC
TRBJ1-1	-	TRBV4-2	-	CASSQSAGSMNTEAFF	TGTGCCAGCAGCCAATCTGCGGGGAGCATGAACACTGAAGCTTTCTTT
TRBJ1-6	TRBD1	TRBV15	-	CATSGETGGASPLHF	TGTGCCACCAGCGGAGAAACAGGGGGCGCTTCACCCCTCCACTTT
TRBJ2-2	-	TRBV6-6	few	CASSYLWGRGGELFF	TGTGCCAGCAGTTACCTGTGGGGTCGGGGCGGGGAGCTGTTTTTT
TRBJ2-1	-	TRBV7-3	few	CASSPLGGGLYNEQFF	TGTGCCAGCAGCCCGCTGGGCGGGGGCCTCTACAATGAGCAGTTCTTC
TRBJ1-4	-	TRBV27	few	CASSFSGLIKSLDDEKLFF	TGTGCCAGCAGTTTTTCCGGCCTTATCAAATCCCTCGATGATGAAAAACTGTTTTTT
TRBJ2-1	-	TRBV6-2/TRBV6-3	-	CASSYSDRSVGNEQFF	TGTGCCAGCAGTTACTCTGACAGGTCGGTGGGTAATGAGCAGTTCTTC
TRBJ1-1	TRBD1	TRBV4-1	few	CASSQENRGYTEAFF	TGCGCCAGCAGCCAAGAAAACAGGGGCTACACTGAAGCTTTCTTT
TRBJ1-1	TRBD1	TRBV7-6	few	CASSSKTGGYVEAFF	TGTGCCAGCAGCTCTAAGACAGGGGGCTACGTTGAAGCTTTCTTT
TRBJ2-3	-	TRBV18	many	CASSPRDTQYF	TGTGCCAGCTCACCACGAGATACGCAGTATTTT
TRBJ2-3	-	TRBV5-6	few	CASSLVRGATDTQYF	TGTGCCAGCAGCTTGGTCCGGGGGGCCACAGATACGCAGTATTTT
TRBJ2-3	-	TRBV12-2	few	CASRLERRDSTDTQYF	TGTGCAAGTCGCTTAGAAAGGAGGGATTCCACAGATACGCAGTATTTT
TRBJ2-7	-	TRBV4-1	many	CASRQNRQTYEQYF	TGCGCCAGCAGGCAGAACAGACAAACCTACGAGCAGTACTTC
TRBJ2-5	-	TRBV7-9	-	CASSLTARGETQYF	TGTGCCAGCAGTCTTACGGCGAGGGGGGAGACCCAGTACTTC
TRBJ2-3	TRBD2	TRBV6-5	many	CASSRLSGGTDTQYF	TGTGCCAGCAGCAGACTCAGCGGGGGCACAGATACGCAGTATTTT
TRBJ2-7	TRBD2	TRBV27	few	CASSARLAGAPYEQYF	TGTGCCAGCAGCGCGCGACTAGCGGGGGCCCCCTACGAGCAGTACTTC
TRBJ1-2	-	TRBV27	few	CASRPGQINYGYTF	TGTGCCAGCAGACCTGGACAGATTAACTATGGCTACACCTTC
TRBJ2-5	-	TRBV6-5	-	CASGTKETQYF	TGTGCCAGCGGGACGAAAGAGACCCAGTACTTC
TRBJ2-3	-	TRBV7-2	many	CASSFIGGARFTDTQYF	TGTGCCAGCAGCTTTATAGGGGGGGCGAGATTCACAGATACGCAGTATTTT
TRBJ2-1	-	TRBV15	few	CATSGLAEIGSTRSSYNEQFF	TGTGCCACCAGCGGGTTAGCAGAGATAGGTTCTACCAGGAGCTCCTACAATGAGCAGTTCTTC
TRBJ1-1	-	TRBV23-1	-	CASSLSPPLGGPNTEAFF	TGCGCCAGCAGTCTCTCACCGCCCCTGGGAGGGCCGAACACTGAAGCTTTCTTT
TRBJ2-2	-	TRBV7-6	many	CASSLGLPGAAGELFF	TGTGCCAGCAGCCTCGGGCTTCCAGGGGCAGCCGGGGAGCTGTTTTTT
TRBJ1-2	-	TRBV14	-	CASSPGPSGGYTF	TGTGCCAGCAGCCCGGGTCCCTCGGGAGGCTACACCTTC
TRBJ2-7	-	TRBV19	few	CASSMVPGADEQYF	TGTGCCAGTAGTATGGTCCCGGGGGCCGACGAGCAGTACTTC
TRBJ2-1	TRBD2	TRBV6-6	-	CASGTSGPLDEQFF	TGTGCCAGCGGTACTAGCGGGCCACTGGATGAGCAGTTCTTC
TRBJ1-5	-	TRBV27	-	CASSVSSNQPQHF	TGTGCCAGCAGCGTGTCTAGCAATCAGCCCCAGCATTTT
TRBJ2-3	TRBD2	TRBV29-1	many	CSVALAGGFTDTQYF	TGCAGCGTTGCTTTAGCGGGGGGTTTCACAGATACGCAGTATTTT
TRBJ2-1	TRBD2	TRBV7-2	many	CASSLGPSGDLNEQFF	TGTGCCAGCAGCTTAGGACCTAGCGGGGACCTCAATGAGCAGTTCTTC
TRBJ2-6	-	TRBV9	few	CASSDSWANVLTF	TGTGCCAGCAGCGACTCCTGGGCCAACGTCCTGACTTTC
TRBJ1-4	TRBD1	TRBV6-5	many	CASSYSTGDEKLFF	TGTGCCAGCAGTTACTCGACAGGGGATGAAAAACTGTTTTTT
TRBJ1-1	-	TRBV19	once	CAITTGNTEAFF	TGTGCCATTACCACAGGGAACACTGAAGCTTTCTTT
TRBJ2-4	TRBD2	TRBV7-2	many	CASTRGLAGGQAKNIQYF	TGTGCCAGCACCCGTGGACTAGCGGGGGGACAAGCCAAAAACATTCAGTACTTC
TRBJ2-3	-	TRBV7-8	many	CASSPPGGTDTQYF	TGTGCCAGCAGCCCGCCGGGGGGCACAGATACGCAGTATTTT
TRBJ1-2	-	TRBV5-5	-	CASSLETAYGYTF	TGTGCCAGCAGCTTGGAGACAGCTTATGGCTACACCTTC
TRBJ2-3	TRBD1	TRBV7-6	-	CASSPDRGPTDTQYF	TGTGCCAGCAGCCCGGACAGGGGTCCCACAGATACGCAGTATTTT